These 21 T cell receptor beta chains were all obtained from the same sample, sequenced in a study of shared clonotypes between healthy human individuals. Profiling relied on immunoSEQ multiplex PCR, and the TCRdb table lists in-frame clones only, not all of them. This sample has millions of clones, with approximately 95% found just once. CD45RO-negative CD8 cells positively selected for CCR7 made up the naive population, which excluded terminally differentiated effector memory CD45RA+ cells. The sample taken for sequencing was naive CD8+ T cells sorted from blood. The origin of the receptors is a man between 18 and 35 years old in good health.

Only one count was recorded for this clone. The CDR3 DNA reads as TGTGCCAGCAGCCCAGTGGACGAATTGGGGGAGACCCAGTACTTC. It yields the protein CASSPVDELGETQYF. The chain carries TRBV9 and TRBJ2-5; D unresolved. The V end was cut by 4 bases, the J end by 5 bases, with 18 bases between. This CDR3 is 15 amino acids long. Per germline, CDR1 SGDLS and CDR2 YYNGEE.

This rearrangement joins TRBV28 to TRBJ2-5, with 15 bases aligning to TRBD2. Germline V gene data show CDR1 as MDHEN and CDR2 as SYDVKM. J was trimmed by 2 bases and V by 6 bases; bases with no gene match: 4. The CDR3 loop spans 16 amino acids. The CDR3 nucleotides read TGTGCCAGCAGCGGGACTAGCGGGGGGACTCAAGAGACCCAGTACTTC. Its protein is CASSGTSGGTQETQYF.

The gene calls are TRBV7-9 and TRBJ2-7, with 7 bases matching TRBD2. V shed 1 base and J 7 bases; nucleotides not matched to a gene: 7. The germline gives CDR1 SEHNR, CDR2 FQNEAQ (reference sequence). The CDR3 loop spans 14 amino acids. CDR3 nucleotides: TGTGCCAGCAGCTTAGTAGCGGGTCCGGGGGAGCAGTACTTC. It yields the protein CASSLVAGPGEQYF.

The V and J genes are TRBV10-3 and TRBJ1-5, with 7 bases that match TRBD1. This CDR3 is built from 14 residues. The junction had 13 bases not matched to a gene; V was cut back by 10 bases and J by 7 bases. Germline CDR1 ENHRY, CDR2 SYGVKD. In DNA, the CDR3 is TGTGCCACCTGGGACTCGACAGGGACGCAGCCCCAGCATTTT. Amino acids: CATWDSTGTQPQHF.

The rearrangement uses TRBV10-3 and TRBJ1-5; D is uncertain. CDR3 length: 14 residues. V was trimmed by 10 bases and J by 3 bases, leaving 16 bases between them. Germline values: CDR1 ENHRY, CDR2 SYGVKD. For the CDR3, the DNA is TGTGCCACCAACCTAGGCTCAGACAATCAGCCCCAGCATTTT. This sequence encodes CATNLGSDNQPQHF.

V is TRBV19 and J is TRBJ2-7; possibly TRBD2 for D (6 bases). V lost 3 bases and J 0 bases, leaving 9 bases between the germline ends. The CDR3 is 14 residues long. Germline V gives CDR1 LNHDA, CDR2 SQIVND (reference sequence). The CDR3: CASSMDYGSYEQYF. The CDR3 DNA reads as TGTGCCAGTAGTATGGACTATGGCTCCTACGAGCAGTACTTC.

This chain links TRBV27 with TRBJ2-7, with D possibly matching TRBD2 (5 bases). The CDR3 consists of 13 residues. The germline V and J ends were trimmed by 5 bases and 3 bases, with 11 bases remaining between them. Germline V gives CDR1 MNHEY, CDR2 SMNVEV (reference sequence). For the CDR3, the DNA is TGTGCCAGCAGTCCCATGGAGGACTACGAGCAGTACTTC. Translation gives CASSPMEDYEQYF.

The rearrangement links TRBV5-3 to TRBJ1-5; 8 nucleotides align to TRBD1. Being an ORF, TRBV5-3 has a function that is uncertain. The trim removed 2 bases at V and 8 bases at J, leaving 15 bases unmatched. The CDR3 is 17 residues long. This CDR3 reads CARSFPFSGQGGKPQHF. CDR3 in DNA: TGTGCCAGAAGCTTCCCCTTTTCCGGACAGGGTGGAAAGCCCCAGCATTTT.

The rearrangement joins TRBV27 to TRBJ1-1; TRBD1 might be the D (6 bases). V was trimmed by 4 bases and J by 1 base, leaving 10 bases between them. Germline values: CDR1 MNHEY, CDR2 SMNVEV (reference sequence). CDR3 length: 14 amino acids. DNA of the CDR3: TGTGCCAGCAGTTGGGGGCCCCGGAACACTGAAGCTTTCTTT. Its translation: CASSWGPRNTEAFF.

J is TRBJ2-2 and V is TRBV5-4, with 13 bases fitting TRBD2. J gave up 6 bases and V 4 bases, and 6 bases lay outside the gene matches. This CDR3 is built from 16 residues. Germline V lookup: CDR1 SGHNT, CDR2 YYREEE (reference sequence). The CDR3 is CASSILAGGPPGELFF. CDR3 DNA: TGTGCCAGCAGCATACTAGCGGGAGGGCCTCCCGGGGAGCTGTTTTTT.

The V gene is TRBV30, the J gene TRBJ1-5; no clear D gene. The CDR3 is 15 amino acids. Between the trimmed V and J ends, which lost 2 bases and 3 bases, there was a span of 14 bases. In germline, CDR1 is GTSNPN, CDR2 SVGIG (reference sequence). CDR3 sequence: CAWSPDSTFNQPQHF. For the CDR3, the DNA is TGTGCCTGGAGTCCCGACTCAACTTTCAATCAGCCCCAGCATTTT.

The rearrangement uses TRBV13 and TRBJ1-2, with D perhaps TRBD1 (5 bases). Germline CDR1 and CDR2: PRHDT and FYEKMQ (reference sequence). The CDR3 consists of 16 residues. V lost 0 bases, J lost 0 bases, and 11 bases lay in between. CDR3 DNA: TGTGCCAGCAGCTTAGGGGAGGGGATTTCTAACTATGGCTACACCTTC. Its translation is CASSLGEGISNYGYTF. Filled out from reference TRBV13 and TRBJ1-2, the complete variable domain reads AAGVIQSPRHLIKEKRETATLKCYPIPRHDTVYWYQQGPGQDPQFLISFYEKMQSDKGSIPDRFSAQQFSDYHSELNMSSLELGDSALYFCASSLGEGISNYGYTFGSGTRLTVV.

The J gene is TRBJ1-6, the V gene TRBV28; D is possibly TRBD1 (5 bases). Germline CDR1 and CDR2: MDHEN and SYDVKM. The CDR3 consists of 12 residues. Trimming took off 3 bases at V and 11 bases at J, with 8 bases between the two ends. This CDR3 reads CASSFRGTPLHF. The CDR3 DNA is TGTGCCAGCAGTTTCCGGGGGACACCCCTCCACTTT.

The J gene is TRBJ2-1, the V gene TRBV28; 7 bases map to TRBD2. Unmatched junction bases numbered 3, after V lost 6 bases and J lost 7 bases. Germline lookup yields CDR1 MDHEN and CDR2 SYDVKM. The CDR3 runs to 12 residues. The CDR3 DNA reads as TGTGCCAGCAGCGGAGCGGGAAATGAGCAGTTCTTC. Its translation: CASSGAGNEQFF.

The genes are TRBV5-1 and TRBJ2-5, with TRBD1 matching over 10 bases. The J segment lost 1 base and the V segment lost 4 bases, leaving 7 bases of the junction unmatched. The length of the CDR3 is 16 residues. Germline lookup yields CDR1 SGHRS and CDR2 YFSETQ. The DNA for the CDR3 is TGCGCCAGCAGCCAAATACGGGACAGGGGCCAAGAGACCCAGTACTTC. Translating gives CASSQIRDRGQETQYF.

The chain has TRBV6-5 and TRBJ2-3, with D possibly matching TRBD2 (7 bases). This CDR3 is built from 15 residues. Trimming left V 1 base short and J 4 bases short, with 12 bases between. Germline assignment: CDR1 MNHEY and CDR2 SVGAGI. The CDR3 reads CASSYFGGGSDTQYF. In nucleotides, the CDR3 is TGTGCCAGCAGTTACTTCGGCGGGGGCTCAGATACGCAGTATTTT.

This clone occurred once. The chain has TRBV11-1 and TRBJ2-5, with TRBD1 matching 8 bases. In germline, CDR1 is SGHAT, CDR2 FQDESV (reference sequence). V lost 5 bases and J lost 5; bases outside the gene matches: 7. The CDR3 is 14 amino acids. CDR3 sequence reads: CASSPLDRAETQYF. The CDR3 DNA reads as TGTGCCAGCAGCCCCCTGGACAGGGCTGAGACCCAGTACTTC.

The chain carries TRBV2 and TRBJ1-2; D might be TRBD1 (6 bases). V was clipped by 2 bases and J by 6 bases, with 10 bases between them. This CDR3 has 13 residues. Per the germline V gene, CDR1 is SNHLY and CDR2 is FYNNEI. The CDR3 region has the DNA TGTGCCAGCAGTGAATCAGGGGAGGATGGCTACACCTTC. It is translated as CASSESGEDGYTF.

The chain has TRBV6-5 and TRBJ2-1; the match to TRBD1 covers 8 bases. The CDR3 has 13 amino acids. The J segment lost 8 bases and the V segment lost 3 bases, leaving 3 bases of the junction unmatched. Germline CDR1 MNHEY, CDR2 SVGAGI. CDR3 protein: CASSYQGADEQFF. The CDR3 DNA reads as TGTGCCAGCAGTTATCAGGGGGCGGATGAGCAGTTCTTC.

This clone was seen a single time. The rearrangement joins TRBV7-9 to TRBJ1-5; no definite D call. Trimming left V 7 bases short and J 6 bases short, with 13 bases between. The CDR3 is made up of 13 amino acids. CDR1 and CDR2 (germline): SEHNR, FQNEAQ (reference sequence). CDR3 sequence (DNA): TGTGCCAGCACCAACGACCCATCTCAGCCCCAGCATTTT. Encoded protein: CASTNDPSQPQHF.

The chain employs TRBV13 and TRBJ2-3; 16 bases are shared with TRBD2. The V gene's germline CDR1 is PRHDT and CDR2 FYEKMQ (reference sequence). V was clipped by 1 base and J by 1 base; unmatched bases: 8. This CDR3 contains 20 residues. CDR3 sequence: CASSLATGLAGGPRTDTQYF. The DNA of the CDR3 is TGTGCCAGCAGCTTAGCAACGGGACTAGCGGGGGGGCCACGCACAGATACGCAGTATTTT.